These 14 T cell receptor beta chains were all obtained from the same sample, sequenced in a study of T cell responses to AZD1222 COVID-19 vaccine. Measured with immunoSEQ multiplex PCR; TCRdb has only the in-frame clones, and not every one. The sample comprises about 200,000 clones, more than 90% of which are singletons, and about 3.5% rests with the top ten. The sequencing used peripheral blood, collected 28 days after the second dose of the MenACWY control vaccine. Receptor source: an adult who received the MenACWY meningococcal vaccine as a control.

In its sample, this clone was seen once. The chain has TRBV5-5 and TRBJ1-1; D perhaps matches TRBD1 (5 bases). Between the trimmed V and J ends, which lost 6 bases and 1 base, there was a span of 13 bases. CDR3 length equals 14 residues. The germline CDR1 and CDR2 sequences are SGHKS and YYEKEE (reference sequence). This CDR3 is CASTVRGTNTEAFF. DNA for the CDR3: TGTGCCAGCACGGTTCGAGGGACGAACACTGAAGCTTTCTTT.

The gene calls are TRBV27 and TRBJ2-7; either TRBD1 or TRBD2 may fit D (5 bases each). V was pared by 0 bases and J by 5 bases, with 11 bases between. Germline V gene sequence: CDR1 MNHEY, CDR2 SMNVEV (reference sequence). The CDR3 consists of 14 residues. Here the CDR3 reads CASSLSLGTDEQYF. As DNA, the CDR3 is TGTGCCAGCAGTTTATCGTTGGGGACGGACGAGCAGTACTTC.

This chain uses TRBV12-5 with TRBJ1-1; D remains unclear. CDR1 is LGHNT and CDR2 is FRNRAP in the germline V gene. V lost 6 bases to trimming and J lost 6 bases, with 11 bases between them. The CDR3 consists of 12 residues. The DNA of the CDR3 is TGTGCTAGTGGCTACAGTGAATCTGAAGCTTTCTTT. As protein: CASGYSESEAFF.

The genes are TRBV11-3 and TRBJ2-1; the match to TRBD2 covers 12 bases. V was clipped by 1 base and J by 4 bases; unmatched bases: 14. The CDR3 runs 20 residues. CDR1 is SGHNT, CDR2 YENEEA, per germline. The CDR3 sequence: CASSLAGLAGLPSAYNEQFF. CDR3 nucleotide sequence: TGTGCCAGCAGCTTAGCGGGACTAGCGGGCCTCCCGTCGGCTTACAATGAGCAGTTCTTC.

The CDR3 here is CASSALETQYF. CDR3 nucleotide sequence: TGTGCCAGCAGCGCTTTGGAGACCCAGTACTTC. V and J are TRBV5-4 and TRBJ2-5, with no clear D. V lost 4 bases and J lost 5, with 6 bases in between. The CDR3 sequence is 11 residues long. The germline V gene encodes CDR1 SGHNT and CDR2 YYREEE (reference sequence).

The V and J genes are TRBV12-3 or TRBV12-4 and TRBJ2-7; D not certain. With 6 bases removed from V and 0 bases from J, the gap between germline ends came to 6 bases. CDR3 length equals 12 residues. The CDR3 region has the DNA TGTGCCAGCAGCCGTAGCTCCTACGAGCAGTACTTC. Residues: CASSRSSYEQYF.

The CDR3, as DNA: TGTGCCTGGAGTTGGGGGGACACCGGGGAGCTGTTTTTT. Its protein is CAWSWGDTGELFF. This chain uses TRBV30 with TRBJ2-2; perhaps TRBD2 as D (6 bases). Trimming removed 2 bases from V and 3 bases from J, with 7 bases in between. The CDR3 is made up of 13 amino acids. Germline CDR1 reads GTSNPN; CDR2 reads SVGIG (reference sequence).

This chain connects TRBV6-5 to TRBJ2-1, with D hard to call. The CDR3 totals 14 residues. With 6 bases removed from V and 8 bases from J, the gap between germline ends came to 17 bases. Germline loops: CDR1 MNHEY, CDR2 SVGAGI. The CDR3 is CASSTPDGLYEQFF. The DNA of the CDR3 is TGTGCCAGCAGCACTCCAGACGGATTGTATGAGCAGTTCTTC.

There are a few counts of this clone. This chain connects TRBV6-1 to TRBJ2-5, with D possibly called TRBD1 or TRBD2 (5 bases each). Germline V gives CDR1 MNHNS, CDR2 SASEGT. CDR3 length: 15 residues. Trimming took 3 bases from V and 4 from J, leaving 15 bases between them. CDR3 sequence (DNA): TGTGCCAGCAGTGATGGATGGGACGGAAGAGAGACCCAGTACTTC. Encoded protein: CASSDGWDGRETQYF.

This chain connects TRBV6-5 to TRBJ2-7; D ambiguous. V was clipped by 6 bases and J by 3 bases, with 15 bases between them. The length of the CDR3 is 14 residues. The germline V gene has CDR1 MNHEY and CDR2 SVGAGI. The CDR3 DNA follows: TGTGCCAGCAGACCTGTCAGAAGAGACTACGAGCAGTACTTC. Translated, it gives CASRPVRRDYEQYF.

The chain recombines TRBV18 with TRBJ2-2; TRBD1 aligns across 9 bases. This CDR3 has 15 residues. Unmatched junction bases numbered 3, after V lost 5 bases and J lost 2 bases. Per germline, CDR1 KGHSH and CDR2 LQKENI. CDR3 DNA: TGTGCCAGCTCAACGGGACAGGGTAACACCGGGGAGCTGTTTTTT. Its translation: CASSTGQGNTGELFF.

The chain recombines TRBV18 with TRBJ2-5, with unresolved D. V lost 3 bases to trimming and J lost 5 bases, with 7 bases between them. The CDR3 has 12 residues. The germline CDR1 and CDR2 sequences are KGHSH and LQKENI. CDR3 DNA sequence: TGTGCCAGCTCACCGGTGCGGGAGACCCAGTACTTC. It translates to CASSPVRETQYF.

The CDR3 is CASSSSPGTGAYEQYF. CDR3 DNA sequence: TGTGCCAGCAGCTCAAGCCCAGGGACAGGGGCCTACGAGCAGTACTTC. The V and J genes are TRBV5-8 and TRBJ2-7; 10 bases line up with TRBD1. The CDR3 runs 16 residues. The ends lost 3 bases at V and 2 bases at J; junction bases unmatched: 8. Germline CDR1 is SGHTS and CDR2 is YDEGEE. Filled out from reference TRBV5-8 and TRBJ2-7, the complete variable domain reads EAGVTQSPTHLIKTRGQQATLRCSPISGHTSVYWYQQALGLGLQFLLWYDEGEERNRGNFPPRFSGRQFPNYSSELNVNALELEDSALYLCASSSSPGTGAYEQYFGPGTRLTVT.

The chain carries TRBV4-2 and TRBJ1-2; D perhaps matches TRBD1 (6 bases). CDR1 is LGHNA and CDR2 is YNFKEQ in the germline V gene. The CDR3 contains 15 residues. V was shortened by 2 bases and J by 5 bases, with 15 bases between the two germline ends. The CDR3 reads CASSQPSGGQYGYTF. CDR3 nucleotides: TGTGCCAGCAGCCAACCCTCAGGTGGACAGTATGGCTACACCTTC.